The 10 T cell receptor beta chains presented below share a single source sample, sequenced in a study of blood T cells in healthy people across ages. Sample-barcoded 5' priming and a J-beta primer mix drove a second PCR of about 6 to 11 cycles. TCRdb re-called the 5' RACE reads through MiXCR, storing one row per CDR3 protein. This table has about 1.8 million distinct CDR3 sequences, approximately 50% appearing once. Sequencing was carried out using blood. The receptors were gathered from a woman in her thirties or forties in good health.

The chain is built from TRBV27 and TRBJ1-2, with D possibly being TRBD1 (5 bases). Germline-derived CDR1 and CDR2 are MNHEY and SMNVEV (reference sequence). The CDR3 is 18 amino acids. V was shortened by 0 bases and J by 0 bases, with 17 bases between the two germline ends. The CDR3 loop reads CASSLSGPGRGANYGYTF. CDR3 coding DNA: TGTGCCAGCAGTTTATCGGGTCCGGGGCGGGGAGCTAACTATGGCTACACCTTC.

The chain joins TRBV5-1 to TRBJ1-1, with a weak D call TRBD1 (5 bases). This CDR3 has 18 residues. Germline values: CDR1 SGHRS, CDR2 YFSETQ. Trimming removed 5 bases at V and 2 bases at J, with 25 bases between. For the CDR3, the DNA is TGCGCCAGCAGTGTGGGGCGAATCCGGACTGAGGACAACACTGAAGCTTTCTTT. This encodes CASSVGRIRTEDNTEAFF.

This chain uses TRBV10-2 with TRBJ2-1; TRBD2 is a possible D gene (6 bases). The germline V gene has CDR1 WSHSY and CDR2 SAAADI. The CDR3 contains 14 residues. Between the trimmed V and J ends, which lost 7 bases and 5 bases, there was a span of 15 bases. The CDR3 nucleotides read TGCGCCAGCAACCTGGGGCTAGCGAACAATGAGCAGTTCTTC. It codes for CASNLGLANNEQFF.

V and J are TRBV28 and TRBJ2-7, with 8 bases that match TRBD2. Germline assignment: CDR1 MDHEN and CDR2 SYDVKM. Germline trimming cut 2 bases from V and 8 bases from J; bases unmatched to any gene: 8. This CDR3 region has 14 residues. The CDR3 here is CASSLGGGPYKQYF. For the CDR3, the DNA is TGTGCCAGCAGTTTAGGCGGGGGGCCATACAAGCAGTACTTC.

In its sample, this clonotype was seen many times. V is TRBV4-2 and J is TRBJ2-3; 13 nucleotides match TRBD2. V lost 8 bases, J lost 2 bases, and 4 bases stayed unmatched. Per germline, CDR1 LGHNA and CDR2 YNFKEQ. The CDR3 covers 15 residues. Here the CDR3 reads CASGTSGGVTDTQYF. In nucleotides, the CDR3 is TGTGCCAGCGGCACTAGCGGGGGGGTCACAGATACGCAGTATTTT.

The rearrangement uses TRBV13 and TRBJ1-6, with TRBD1 matching 9 bases. CDR3 length: 16 residues. Germline trimming cut 6 bases from V and 7 bases from J; bases unmatched to any gene: 10. CDR1 and CDR2 (germline): PRHDT, FYEKMQ (reference sequence). DNA for the CDR3: TGTGCCAGCAGAATACAGGGGGCTGTATGGAATTCACCCCTCCACTTT. Translation: CASRIQGAVWNSPLHF.

The chain carries TRBV5-1 and TRBJ2-7; 9 bases are shared with TRBD1. CDR1 and CDR2 (germline): SGHRS, YFSETQ. The CDR3 has 15 amino acids. With V trimmed by 0 bases and J by 5 bases, 6 bases remained unmatched. The CDR3 loop reads CASSLGTGVTDEQYF. The CDR3 DNA is TGCGCCAGCAGCTTGGGGACAGGGGTTACGGACGAGCAGTACTTC.

The chain carries TRBV7-2 and TRBJ2-1; a weak D match, TRBD1 (7 bases). CDR1 and CDR2 from the germline V gene are SGHTA and FQGNSA. The CDR3 totals 15 residues. The V gene lost 6 bases and the J gene lost 4 bases, with 16 bases spanning the gap. Here the CDR3 DNA reads TGTGCCAGCAGTTTGGCGGGGACAGTGTACAATGAGCAGTTCTTC. Amino acid sequence: CASSLAGTVYNEQFF.

J is TRBJ2-5 and V is TRBV5-1; no definite D call. The DNA end is a closer match to TRBJ2-7, so the J assignment may be wrong. CDR1 and CDR2 (germline): SGHRS, YFSETQ. CDR3 length equals 14 residues. The CDR3 sequence: CASSLTGMLSEQYF. In nucleotides, the CDR3 is TGCGCCAGCAGCTTGACTGGGATGCTAAGCGAGCAGTACTTC.

The J gene is TRBJ2-3, the V gene TRBV27; D might be TRBD1 (6 bases). Germline lookup yields CDR1 MNHEY and CDR2 SMNVEV (reference sequence). Trimming removed 7 bases at V and 4 bases at J, with 18 bases between. The CDR3 length is 15 residues. CDR3 DNA: TGTGCCAGCATGCCTTACAGGGTTGGAGCAGATACGCAGTATTTT. It translates to CASMPYRVGADTQYF.